The rows below give T cell receptor beta chains drawn from one sample of a study of response to subunit inactivated influenza vaccine. One entry per CDR3 protein, called by TCRdb with MiXCR from the RT-PCR reads. The data show some 500,000 distinct CDR3 sequences, with 15% to 20% seen just once and less than 4% held by the top ten. Sample: CD4+ T cells sorted from PBMCs, taken about 23 months after vaccination. The receptors derive from a man aged 50 to 69 who received an inactivated influenza vaccine. The CDR3 runs from the conserved cysteine through the conserved F or W. A D gene is named only where the DNA matches it firmly. Some rows have no size entry. The others give once, few or many, or a class for an expanded clone.

j_call: TRBJ2-7
d_call: -
cdr3_length: 15
clone_size: -
v_call: TRBV9
cdr3_nt: TGTGCCAGCAGCGTAGAGTCGGGATACTCCTACGAGCAGTACTTC
cdr3_aa: CASSVESGYSYEQYF

j_call: TRBJ2-7
d_call: TRBD1
cdr3_length: 14
clone_size: -
v_call: TRBV5-1
cdr3_nt: TGCGCCAGCAGCTCGGGACAGACAGCGTCCGAGCAGTACTTC
cdr3_aa: CASSSGQTASEQYF

j_call: TRBJ2-2
d_call: TRBD1
cdr3_length: 14
clone_size: many
v_call: TRBV15
cdr3_nt: TGTGCCACCCGACAGGGGTCCAACACCGGGGAGCTGTTTTTT
cdr3_aa: CATRQGSNTGELFF

j_call: TRBJ1-2
d_call: -
cdr3_length: 15
clone_size: few
v_call: TRBV7-2
cdr3_nt: TGTGCCAGCAGCCCCTTAAACAAGAATAACTATGGCTACACCTTC
cdr3_aa: CASSPLNKNNYGYTF

j_call: TRBJ1-1
d_call: TRBD1
cdr3_length: 15
clone_size: -
v_call: TRBV7-2
cdr3_nt: TGTGCCAGCAGCTTAGTGCAGGGGGCCTTCACTGAAGCTTTCTTT
cdr3_aa: CASSLVQGAFTEAFF

j_call: TRBJ2-2
d_call: -
cdr3_length: 14
clone_size: few
v_call: TRBV7-9
cdr3_nt: TGTGCCAGCAGCTTTCTGGGGAACACCGGGGAGCTGTTTTTT
cdr3_aa: CASSFLGNTGELFF

j_call: TRBJ1-4
d_call: TRBD1
cdr3_length: 19
clone_size: -
v_call: TRBV12-3/TRBV12-4
cdr3_nt: TGTGCCAGCAGTAAAGACAGGGCGATCGCGCGTAAGACTAATGAAAAACTGTTTTTT
cdr3_aa: CASSKDRAIARKTNEKLFF

j_call: TRBJ2-1
d_call: TRBD2
cdr3_length: 15
clone_size: -
v_call: TRBV5-1
cdr3_nt: TGCGCCGGCAGTGGGTCTAGCGGGGTTACGGATGAGCAGTTCTTC
cdr3_aa: CAGSGSSGVTDEQFF

j_call: TRBJ2-1
d_call: -
cdr3_length: 14
clone_size: few
v_call: TRBV6-2/TRBV6-3
cdr3_nt: TGTGCCAGCAGTTACCAGTCCCCGGCGGGGGAGCAGTTCTTC
cdr3_aa: CASSYQSPAGEQFF

j_call: TRBJ2-2
d_call: TRBD1
cdr3_length: 15
clone_size: -
v_call: TRBV7-2
cdr3_nt: TGTGCCAGCACCATATCAGGGGGCTGGACCGGGGAGCTGTTTTTT
cdr3_aa: CASTISGGWTGELFF

j_call: TRBJ2-6
d_call: -
cdr3_length: 17
clone_size: -
v_call: TRBV5-5
cdr3_nt: TGTGCCAGCAGCTGGAACACAGGCCCCTCTGGGGCCAACGTCCTGACTTTC
cdr3_aa: CASSWNTGPSGANVLTF

j_call: TRBJ2-6
d_call: -
cdr3_length: 16
clone_size: -
v_call: TRBV3-1
cdr3_nt: TGTGCCAGCAGCCCTACACCCAGGACAGGGGCCAACGTCCTGACTTTC
cdr3_aa: CASSPTPRTGANVLTF

j_call: TRBJ2-7
d_call: TRBD2
cdr3_length: 16
clone_size: -
v_call: TRBV12-3/TRBV12-4
cdr3_nt: TGTGCCAGCAGTCCCCGGAGCGGGGACTTTCACTACGAGCAGTACTTC
cdr3_aa: CASSPRSGDFHYEQYF

j_call: TRBJ1-2
d_call: TRBD1
cdr3_length: 17
clone_size: few
v_call: TRBV20-1
cdr3_nt: TGCAGTGCTAGAGGGGCTTCGGGGGACAGGAAAAATTATGGCTACACCTTC
cdr3_aa: CSARGASGDRKNYGYTF

j_call: TRBJ2-3
d_call: TRBD2
cdr3_length: 17
clone_size: -
v_call: TRBV11-2
cdr3_nt: TGTGCCAGCAGCTTCCTCCCGGGGGGGGGAGGCACAGATACGCAGTATTTT
cdr3_aa: CASSFLPGGGGTDTQYF

j_call: TRBJ2-1
d_call: -
cdr3_length: 13
clone_size: few
v_call: TRBV4-3
cdr3_nt: TGCGCCAGCAGCCAAGAGATCCTAGATGAGCAGTTCTTC
cdr3_aa: CASSQEILDEQFF

j_call: TRBJ2-5
d_call: -
cdr3_length: 15
clone_size: -
v_call: TRBV15
cdr3_nt: TGTGCCACCAGCAGAGCAAGGACAAGACAAGAGACCCAGTACTTC
cdr3_aa: CATSRARTRQETQYF

j_call: TRBJ2-5
d_call: TRBD2
cdr3_length: 16
clone_size: -
v_call: TRBV29-1
cdr3_nt: TGCAGCGGCACCGGGACTAGCGGGAGGGCCTGGGAGACCCAGTACTTC
cdr3_aa: CSGTGTSGRAWETQYF

j_call: TRBJ1-6
d_call: -
cdr3_length: 13
clone_size: -
v_call: TRBV7-9
cdr3_nt: TGTGCCAGCAGCCTCGACAGTTTTTCACCCCTCCACTTT
cdr3_aa: CASSLDSFSPLHF

j_call: TRBJ1-1
d_call: -
cdr3_length: 13
clone_size: -
v_call: TRBV6-1
cdr3_nt: TGTGCCAGCAGCCTTACCCTAACAACTGAAGCTTTCTTT
cdr3_aa: CASSLTLTTEAFF

j_call: TRBJ2-3
d_call: TRBD2
cdr3_length: 16
clone_size: -
v_call: TRBV7-9
cdr3_nt: TGTGCCAGCAGCTATCAATGGACTAGCGGTGCAGATACGCAGTATTTT
cdr3_aa: CASSYQWTSGADTQYF

j_call: TRBJ2-3
d_call: -
cdr3_length: 16
clone_size: many
v_call: TRBV6-1
cdr3_nt: TGTGCCAGCAGACCCGGGACTTGGGGAAGCACAGATACGCAGTATTTT
cdr3_aa: CASRPGTWGSTDTQYF

j_call: TRBJ2-2
d_call: -
cdr3_length: 14
clone_size: many
v_call: TRBV27
cdr3_nt: TGTGCCAGCAGTCACAGAGGTCAGAGGGGGGAGCTGTTTTTT
cdr3_aa: CASSHRGQRGELFF

j_call: TRBJ2-7
d_call: TRBD2
cdr3_length: 13
clone_size: -
v_call: TRBV3-1
cdr3_nt: TGTGCCAGCAGCCCATCACTAGCGAGTGAGCAGTACTTC
cdr3_aa: CASSPSLASEQYF

j_call: TRBJ1-1
d_call: -
cdr3_length: 11
clone_size: few
v_call: TRBV20-1
cdr3_nt: TGCAGTGCATTCATGAACACTGAAGCTTTCTTT
cdr3_aa: CSAFMNTEAFF

j_call: TRBJ2-5
d_call: -
cdr3_length: 15
clone_size: -
v_call: TRBV18
cdr3_nt: TGTGCCAGCTCACCCACAGCGGCGGGGAAAGAGACCCAGTACTTC
cdr3_aa: CASSPTAAGKETQYF

j_call: TRBJ2-5
d_call: TRBD2
cdr3_length: 15
clone_size: -
v_call: TRBV6-5
cdr3_nt: TGTGCCAGCAGTTCCTGGGGGGGGTCAGGAGAGACCCAGTACTTC
cdr3_aa: CASSSWGGSGETQYF

j_call: TRBJ2-3
d_call: TRBD2
cdr3_length: 14
clone_size: few
v_call: TRBV28
cdr3_nt: TGTGCCAGCAGTCTAGCGGGAGCATTATATACGCAGTATTTT
cdr3_aa: CASSLAGALYTQYF

j_call: TRBJ2-5
d_call: -
cdr3_length: 12
clone_size: -
v_call: TRBV7-2
cdr3_nt: TGTGCCAGCAGCTCGCCGATGAGGGCCCAGTACTTC
cdr3_aa: CASSSPMRAQYF

j_call: TRBJ2-2
d_call: -
cdr3_length: 12
clone_size: many
v_call: TRBV29-1
cdr3_nt: TGCAGCGTTGCGGACTTCGGCGGGGAGCTGTTTTTT
cdr3_aa: CSVADFGGELFF

j_call: TRBJ2-7
d_call: -
cdr3_length: 13
clone_size: -
v_call: TRBV5-1
cdr3_nt: TGCGCCAGCAGTTTTTGGAGTGGATACGAGCAGTACTTC
cdr3_aa: CASSFWSGYEQYF

j_call: TRBJ2-5
d_call: -
cdr3_length: 10
clone_size: few
v_call: TRBV10-3
cdr3_nt: TGTGCCATCGGACAAGAGACCCAGTACTTC
cdr3_aa: CAIGQETQYF

j_call: TRBJ2-1
d_call: TRBD2
cdr3_length: 14
clone_size: -
v_call: TRBV20-1
cdr3_nt: TGCAGTGCTTCTAGCGGGAGGGCCTACAATGAGCAGTTCTTC
cdr3_aa: CSASSGRAYNEQFF

j_call: TRBJ2-7
d_call: -
cdr3_length: 12
clone_size: -
v_call: TRBV2
cdr3_nt: TGTGCCGGGGGTGGGGTACCCTACGAGCAGTACTTC
cdr3_aa: CAGGGVPYEQYF

j_call: TRBJ2-5
d_call: TRBD2
cdr3_length: 16
clone_size: -
v_call: TRBV11-1
cdr3_nt: TGTGCCAGCAGCTTTTGGGGGGGGACCCTCGGGGAGACCCAGTACTTC
cdr3_aa: CASSFWGGTLGETQYF

j_call: TRBJ2-5
d_call: TRBD2
cdr3_length: 13
clone_size: -
v_call: TRBV5-1
cdr3_nt: TGCGCCACTGGGGTAGCGGGAGTTGAGACCCAGTACTTC
cdr3_aa: CATGVAGVETQYF

j_call: TRBJ2-7
d_call: -
cdr3_length: 15
clone_size: -
v_call: TRBV5-8
cdr3_nt: TGTGCCAGCAGCTTGGTTTTTGGGCGTTCCTACGAGCAGTACTTC
cdr3_aa: CASSLVFGRSYEQYF

j_call: TRBJ2-7
d_call: TRBD1
cdr3_length: 15
clone_size: few
v_call: TRBV12-3/TRBV12-4
cdr3_nt: TGTGCCAGCAGTACCCCGGGACAGGGGTTGGACGAGCAGTACTTC
cdr3_aa: CASSTPGQGLDEQYF

j_call: TRBJ2-3
d_call: -
cdr3_length: 14
clone_size: few
v_call: TRBV18
cdr3_nt: TGTGCCAGCTCACCACCGTACGGGCCCGATACGCAGTATTTT
cdr3_aa: CASSPPYGPDTQYF

j_call: TRBJ2-3
d_call: TRBD2
cdr3_length: 15
clone_size: -
v_call: TRBV20-1
cdr3_nt: TGCAGTGCTAGAGTCTTCGGGAGGGCCATAAATACGCAGTATTTT
cdr3_aa: CSARVFGRAINTQYF

j_call: TRBJ1-6
d_call: -
cdr3_length: 13
clone_size: -
v_call: TRBV7-9
cdr3_nt: TGTGCCAGCAGCTTTGGGGGTCGGTCACCCCTCCACTTT
cdr3_aa: CASSFGGRSPLHF

j_call: TRBJ2-5
d_call: -
cdr3_length: 14
clone_size: -
v_call: TRBV4-2
cdr3_nt: TGTGCCAGCAGCCCGACAGTGGGGTCAGAGACCCAGTACTTC
cdr3_aa: CASSPTVGSETQYF

j_call: TRBJ2-7
d_call: -
cdr3_length: 15
clone_size: -
v_call: TRBV7-2
cdr3_nt: TGTGCCAGCAGCTTATGGGACGGAGGAACCTACGAGCAGTACTTC
cdr3_aa: CASSLWDGGTYEQYF

j_call: TRBJ2-5
d_call: -
cdr3_length: 13
clone_size: -
v_call: TRBV20-1
cdr3_nt: TGCAGTGCTAGATTCGGCAGCCTAGAGACCCAGTACTTC
cdr3_aa: CSARFGSLETQYF

j_call: TRBJ2-7
d_call: TRBD2
cdr3_length: 15
clone_size: -
v_call: TRBV10-3
cdr3_nt: TGTGCCATCAGTGCCGCGGCGGGGGGAAGCTACGAGCAGTACTTC
cdr3_aa: CAISAAAGGSYEQYF

j_call: TRBJ2-3
d_call: TRBD1
cdr3_length: 15
clone_size: few
v_call: TRBV27
cdr3_nt: TGTGCCAGCAGTTCGTACAGGGGGCGCTTAGATACGCAGTATTTT
cdr3_aa: CASSSYRGRLDTQYF

j_call: TRBJ2-6
d_call: -
cdr3_length: 16
clone_size: few
v_call: TRBV4-1
cdr3_nt: TGCGCCAGCAGCCCTCTTAAGTTCTCTGGGGCCAACGTCCTGACTTTC
cdr3_aa: CASSPLKFSGANVLTF

j_call: TRBJ1-1
d_call: -
cdr3_length: 13
clone_size: -
v_call: TRBV12-3/TRBV12-4
cdr3_nt: TGTGCCAGCACGGACGGTAGGACTACTGAAGCTTTCTTT
cdr3_aa: CASTDGRTTEAFF

j_call: TRBJ2-1
d_call: -
cdr3_length: 16
clone_size: few
v_call: TRBV4-2
cdr3_nt: TGTGCCAGCAGCCAAGCGACTAGTAGGGGGTCCCGTGAGCAGTTCTTC
cdr3_aa: CASSQATSRGSREQFF